Following are 20 T cell receptor beta chains from one sample sequenced in a study of blood T cells in healthy people across ages. A sample-barcoded 5' primer and a J-beta primer mix were used in a second PCR of about 6 to 11 cycles. MiXCR, applied by TCRdb to the 5' RACE reads, yields one record per CDR3 protein. This sample has about 1.6 million distinct CDR3 sequences, with almost 35% found just once. Sequencing used blood. The source is a woman aged 25-40 years in good health.

Ten or more counts support this clonotype. The chain recombines TRBV7-9 with TRBJ2-3; D is uncertain. The V end was cut by 5 bases, the J end by 0 bases, with 9 bases between. Germline loops: CDR1 SEHNR, CDR2 FQNEAQ (reference sequence). This CDR3 spans 14 amino acids. CDR3 coding DNA: TGTGCCAGCAGCCCTTCGATTAGCACAGATACGCAGTATTTT. Translated, it gives CASSPSISTDTQYF.

About this clonotype: A much larger clone is a single base away; this may be a read error. The rearrangement joins TRBV6-6 to TRBJ2-7; D remains ambiguous. Germline CDR1 is MNHNY and CDR2 is SVGAGI (reference sequence). The CDR3 spans 15 residues. As DNA, the CDR3 is TGTGCCAGCAGCCCCCGCCGGGCGTTATCCTACGAGCAGTGCTTC. This codes for CASSPRRALSYEQCF.

The chain carries TRBV20-1 and TRBJ2-6, with a weak D call TRBD2 (6 bases). CDR1 is DFQATT, CDR2 SNEGSKA, per germline (reference sequence). V was cut by 6 bases and J by 0 bases, with 12 bases left in between. There are 15 residues in the CDR3. DNA for the CDR3: TGCAGTGCGACGGAAGCGGGCTCTGGGGCCAACGTCCTGACTTTC. Translation: CSATEAGSGANVLTF.

This clonotype was seen many times. The chain uses TRBV4-1 and TRBJ2-1; 7 nucleotides match TRBD2. This CDR3 has 16 amino acids. The trim removed 3 bases at V and 6 bases at J, leaving 11 bases unmatched. Germline values: CDR1 MGHRA, CDR2 YSYEKL. CDR3 bases: TGCGCCAGCAGCCAGAGGACTAGGGATACCTCCAATGAGCAGTTCTTC. Protein sequence: CASSQRTRDTSNEQFF.

This chain uses TRBV20-1 with TRBJ1-5; D may be TRBD1 (5 bases). The CDR3 loop spans 17 amino acids. V was trimmed by 4 bases and J by 0 bases, leaving 19 bases between them. Germline loops: CDR1 DFQATT, CDR2 SNEGSKA (reference sequence). The CDR3 nucleotides read TGCAGTGCTATTAGGCAGGGTGCGTCTATTAGCAATCAGCCCCAGCATTTT. Its translation is CSAIRQGASISNQPQHF.

The chain couples TRBV7-9 to TRBJ2-4; TRBD2 aligns across 7 bases. Matching the DNA end better, TRBJ2-7 makes the J call doubtful. The CDR3 contains 16 residues. Germline CDR1 and CDR2: SEHNR and FQNEAQ (reference sequence). CDR3 loop: CASNYRTSEVVDEQYF. CDR3 DNA sequence: TGTGCCAGCAACTATCGCACTAGCGAGGTAGTCGACGAGCAGTACTTC.

Only a few counts were recorded for this clonotype. The chain couples TRBV28 to TRBJ2-1; D may be TRBD2 (7 bases). Germline V gives CDR1 MDHEN, CDR2 SYDVKM. V was trimmed by 5 bases and J by 0 bases, leaving 26 bases between them. CDR3 length equals 20 residues. The CDR3 is CASSPLPGGLSSSSYNEQFF. The DNA for the CDR3 is TGTGCCAGCAGTCCCCTTCCGGGGGGCCTATCCTCGAGCTCCTACAATGAGCAGTTCTTC. The full variable domain, completed using reference TRBV28 and TRBJ2-1, is DVKVTQSSRYLVKRTGEKVFLECVQDMDHENMFWYRQDPGLGLRLIYFSYDVKMKEKGDIPEGYSVSREKKERFSLILESASTNQTSMYLCASSPLPGGLSSSSYNEQFFGPGTRLTVL.

This clonotype was detected a few times. The chain links TRBV7-2 to TRBJ2-3; no clear D gene. Germline CDR1 and CDR2: SGHTA and FQGNSA. This CDR3 contains 17 residues. The germline V and J ends were trimmed by 1 base and 2 bases, with 16 bases remaining between them. CDR3 region: CASSLVPESQITDTQYF. DNA for the CDR3: TGTGCCAGCAGCTTAGTCCCCGAATCACAAATCACAGATACGCAGTATTTT.

In its sample, this clonotype was seen a few times. This chain connects TRBV7-9 to TRBJ1-2; the D gene is possibly TRBD1 (5 bases). The CDR3 sequence is 15 residues long. With 5 bases removed from V and 0 bases from J, the gap between germline ends came to 13 bases. Germline values: CDR1 SEHNR, CDR2 FQNEAQ (reference sequence). CDR3 sequence reads: CASSRGREANYGYTF. The CDR3 nucleotides read TGTGCCAGCAGCCGGGGACGGGAAGCTAACTATGGCTACACCTTC.

The chain is built from TRBV6-5 and TRBJ1-6; D is perhaps TRBD1 (5 bases). The V end lost 6 bases, the J end lost 6 bases, and 12 bases lay between the germline ends. This CDR3 is 14 amino acids long. Germline V lookup: CDR1 MNHEY, CDR2 SVGAGI. For the CDR3, the DNA is TGTGCCAGCAGCGGGACGGCCACTAATTCACCCCTCCACTTT. Translating gives CASSGTATNSPLHF.

The rearrangement joins TRBV30 to TRBJ1-4; weak D call: TRBD1 (5 bases). In germline, CDR1 is GTSNPN, CDR2 SVGIG (reference sequence). This CDR3 is built from 13 residues. V lost 0 bases, J lost 7 bases, and 9 bases lay in between. This CDR3 is CAWSVRGGEKLFF. As DNA, the CDR3 is TGTGCCTGGAGTGTGAGGGGTGGTGAAAAACTGTTTTTT. The whole variable domain, filled in from reference TRBV30 and TRBJ1-4, reads SQTIHQWPATLVQPVGSPLSLECTVEGTSNPNLYWYRQAAGRGLQLLFYSVGIGQISSEVPQNLSASRPQDRQFILSSKKLLLSDSGFYLCAWSVRGGEKLFFGSGTQLSVL.

This clonotype was observed a few times. The V and J genes are TRBV20-1 and TRBJ2-7; a weak D match, TRBD1 (8 bases). The DNA end is more similar to TRBJ2-5, so the J call may be wrong. Germline loops: CDR1 DFQATT, CDR2 SNEGSKA (reference sequence). The CDR3 has 14 amino acids. The chain's CDR3 is CSALGGTGRETQYF. In nucleotides, the CDR3 is TGCAGTGCCCTCGGGGGGACAGGACGAGAGACCCAGTACTTC.

This clonotype has just a few counts. At one end, the junction sequence differs from germline, possibly due to a read error. The rearrangement links TRBV15 to TRBJ1-2; TRBD1 might be the D (6 bases). Germline V lookup: CDR1 LNHNV, CDR2 YYDKDF (reference sequence). The CDR3 is 15 residues long. The CDR3 spells CATSREGGLGYGHTF. The CDR3 nucleotides read TGTGCCACCAGCAGAGAGGGGGGGCTCGGCTATGGCCACACCTTC.

This clonotype was observed at least ten times. V usage is TRBV3-1 and J usage is TRBJ2-5, with D perhaps matching TRBD1 or TRBD2 (5 bases each). The DNA end lines up better with TRBJ2-7; the J call may be wrong. Germline values: CDR1 LGHDT, CDR2 YNNKEL (reference sequence). The CDR3 is made up of 14 amino acids. CDR3 loop: CASSQDVRGVEQYF. For the CDR3, the DNA is TGTGCCAGCAGCCAAGATGTGAGAGGGGTCGAGCAGTACTTC.

The chain is built from TRBV7-3 and TRBJ2-3, with 10 bases aligning to TRBD2. V shed 5 bases and J 6 bases; nucleotides not matched to a gene: 8. Germline values: CDR1 SGHTA, CDR2 FQGTGA. The CDR3 spans 15 residues. The DNA for the CDR3 is TGTGCCAGCAGCCGTTTAGCGGGAGGCTTCGATACGCAGTATTTT. This translates into CASSRLAGGFDTQYF.

The rearrangement links TRBV20-1 to TRBJ1-4, with 7 bases aligning to TRBD1. From germline, CDR1 is DFQATT and CDR2 SNEGSKA (reference sequence). This CDR3 contains 15 residues. V lost 0 bases, J lost 4 bases, and 5 bases stayed unmatched. The CDR3 region has the DNA TGCAGTGCTAGAGATCCCCGGGACAGTAATGAAAAACTGTTTTTT. It translates to CSARDPRDSNEKLFF.

This clonotype appeared a few times. CDR3 DNA: TGTGCCAGCAGCTTATTAACCCGGGACATTGATACGCAGTATTTT. This sequence encodes CASSLLTRDIDTQYF. The chain has TRBV7-9 and TRBJ2-3, with D tentatively TRBD1 (6 bases). Germline assignment: CDR1 SEHNR and CDR2 FQNEAQ (reference sequence). There are 15 residues in the CDR3. Trimming took 2 bases from V and 6 from J, leaving 15 bases between them.

The chain recombines TRBV7-3 with TRBJ1-2; TRBD1 aligns across 7 bases. CDR3 length: 15 amino acids. Germline CDR1 SGHTA, CDR2 FQGTGA. The trim removed 5 bases at V and 5 bases at J, leaving 11 bases unmatched. CDR3 sequence: CASSLTFTGEYGYTF. The CDR3 bases are TGTGCCAGCAGCCTTACCTTTACAGGGGAATATGGCTACACCTTC.

There are a few counts of this clonotype. The V call is TRBV5-1, the J call TRBJ1-1; D might be TRBD1 (6 bases). CDR3 length: 16 amino acids. From germline, CDR1 is SGHRS and CDR2 YFSETQ. V lost 1 base, J lost 1 base, and 14 bases lay in between. In DNA form, the CDR3 reads TGCGCCAGCAGCTTGAGGGGGGGCGGAGGGAACACTGAAGCTTTCTTT. Translation: CASSLRGGGGNTEAFF.

CDR3 nucleotide sequence: TGTGCCAGCAGTAGGGGTCGATACTACGAGCAGTACTTC. This sequence encodes CASSRGRYYEQYF. This sequence joins TRBV6-1 and TRBJ2-7; perhaps TRBD1 as D (5 bases). The germline V gene encodes CDR1 MNHNS and CDR2 SASEGT. Deletions cut 5 bases from V and 3 bases from J, with 11 bases between. The CDR3 totals 13 residues.